Sequencing of this T cell receptor (beta chain) was carried out in a study of cytomegalovirus exposure and HLA in healthy donors. Study background: HLA-typed donors were the source of approximately 86 million unique TCRs held in an early data release.

Germline CDR1 and CDR2: SGHDN and FVKESK. Trimming removed 5 bases from V and 4 bases from J; junction bases left unmatched: 7. The CDR3 totals 16 residues. General study results and limits: Relative to the approximately 630-donor mean, N-insertions were reportedly fewer in an Asian-associated ancestry cluster in a later analysis. A previous analysis found most TCR beta V segments productive roughly 87% or roughly 30% of the time. V- and J-gene trimming of TCR beta was linked (in a later analysis) to a missense DCLRE1C variant.

With respect to this clone: Its antigen is still unknown.

The PCR ran on 60 Vbeta and 13 Jbeta primers. Profiled with immunoSEQ multiplex PCR; TCRdb holds only in-frame clones, not every one. The sample has about 150,000 clones, 80% seen once; the top ten hold around 5.2%. This sequence joins TRBV14 and TRBJ2-1, with 11 bases aligning to TRBD2. The sequence was obtained from a woman in her 40s in good health and CMV-seropositive. The sample taken for sequencing was PBMCs. The CDR3 spells CASSKSSGRAYNEQFF. The CDR3 region has the DNA TGTGCCAGCAGCAAAAGTAGCGGGAGGGCATACAATGAGCAGTTCTTC. Together with reference TRBV14 and TRBJ2-1, the CDR3 gives the full variable domain: EAGVTQFPSHSVIEKGQTVTLRCDPISGHDNLYWYRRVMGKEIKFLLHFVKESKQDESGMPNNRFLAERTGGTYSTLKVQPAELEDSGVYFCASSKSSGRAYNEQFFGPGTRLTVL.